This TCR beta chain was captured by sequencing in a study of blood T cell repertoires in COVID-19. Study-wide background: PBMCs, B-cell-depleted T cells, or T cells were the source of the cDNA or gDNA that made up the material.

J lost 8 bases, V lost 1 base, and 8 bases had no gene match. The CDR3 is 15 amino acids. Germline V CDR1 and CDR2: KGHSH, LQKENI. Source study methods: It was from reference gene primer amplification that nucleated cell counts were estimated. Clones were read by immunoSEQ multiplex PCR, and TCRdb kept only the in-frame ones, dropping some. V and J calls and clone size are those listed in that table; D and trimming were worked out from the DNA. The sample contains approximately 88,000 clones, about 85% of which appear only once. V and J are TRBV18 and TRBJ1-2, with TRBD1 matching over 9 bases. This receptor was identified in a male donor with acute or convalescent COVID-19. Material: peripheral blood. The CDR3 bases are TGTGCCAGCTCACCACTTGAACAGGGGGCCCCGGGCTACACCTTC. It specifies CASSPLEQGAPGYTF.